This T cell receptor (beta chain) was identified in a study of T-cell memory formation after mild COVID-19. One entry per CDR3 protein results from TCRdb running MiXCR on the 5' RACE reads. The sample has about 250,000 distinct CDR3 sequences, over 15% seen once; the top ten hold 3.5% to 4%. V was clipped by 3 bases and J by 2 bases, with 14 bases between them. CDR1 and CDR2 (germline): KGHSH, LQKENI. The CDR3 contains 16 residues. Findings and caveats of the study: Whether second-wave clones peaking at day 37 were SARS-CoV-2 specific went unconfirmed.

Regarding this clonotype: The antigen remains undetermined.

The sample consisted of PBMCs or a T cell subset sorted from them (not recorded which). This chain uses TRBV18 with TRBJ1-3, with D perhaps TRBD1 (6 bases). This receptor was taken from a man between 18 and 29 years old who had mild COVID-19 (a few samples of this study predate the infection). Cell type and time point are not known. CDR3: CASSPYGRGPGNTIYF. CDR3 in DNA: TGTGCCAGCTCACCCTACGGCAGGGGACCTGGAAACACCATATATTTT. The full variable domain, its missing parts supplied by reference TRBV18 and TRBJ1-3, is NAGVMQNPRHLVRRRGQEARLRCSPMKGHSHVYWYRQLPEEGLKFMVYLQKENIIDESGMPKERFSAEFPKEGPSILRIQQVVRGDSAAYFCASSPYGRGPGNTIYFGEGSWLTVV.